The T cell receptor (beta chain) under discussion was sequenced for a study of blood T cell repertoires in COVID-19. Study-level information: Researchers got acute and convalescent COVID-19 samples from the United States, Italy and Spain. Sources were T cells, B-cell-depleted T cells, or PBMCs; the material itself was cDNA or gDNA.

With 5 bases clipped from V and 8 bases from J, the junction kept 10 bases outside the gene matches. The CDR3 length is 15 residues. In germline, CDR1 is SGHRS, CDR2 YFSETQ. As originally analysed: Reference gene primers were amplified, and this amplification served to estimate nucleated cell counts. Assay: immunoSEQ multiplex PCR; the TCRdb copy retains only in-frame clones and omits some. That table gives V, J and clone size, and the DNA gave D and trimming. The table records about 150,000 clones, around nine tenths of them present only once. The sample was peripheral blood. The chain combines TRBV5-1 with TRBJ1-6; 7 bases are shared with TRBD1. The sequence derives from a human donor in a cohort sampled during active COVID-19. CDR3 DNA sequence: TGCGCCAGCAGGTTGAGACAGGGTAGGGATTCACCCCTCCACTTT. Translation gives CASRLRQGRDSPLHF.